This is a list of T cell receptor beta chains from one sample in a study of chemoradiotherapy in HPV16-positive cancers. TCRdb's copy holds only in-frame clones and misses some; the assay was immunoSEQ multiplex PCR. This table has 1,500 to 2,000 clones, about 96% appearing once. Material: tumor tissue, obtained from a patient who underwent chemoradiotherapy. All receptors derive from a human donor with HPV-associated anogenital cancer. The CDR3 runs from the conserved cysteine through the conserved F or W. The order of the fields is V gene, D gene, clone size, J gene, CDR3 DNA, CDR3 protein. The D gene is left open where the match is weak. Only some rows state a clone size, as once, few, many or a class for expanded clones.

v_call: TRBV19; d_call: TRBD1; clone_size: NA; j_call: TRBJ1-5; cdr3_nt: TGTGCCAGTAGTAGGCAGGGGGCTTCGGGTAGTCAGCCCCAGCATTTT; cdr3_aa: CASSRQGASGSQPQHF
v_call: TRBV5-1; d_call: NA; clone_size: NA; j_call: TRBJ1-3; cdr3_nt: TGCGCCAGCAGCCCGGGGGGCAATCCCTCTGGAAACACCATATATTTT; cdr3_aa: CASSPGGNPSGNTIYF
v_call: TRBV30; d_call: NA; clone_size: NA; j_call: TRBJ2-1; cdr3_nt: TGTGCCTGGAACCAGGAGAGCTCCTACAATGAGCAGTTCTTC; cdr3_aa: CAWNQESSYNEQFF
v_call: TRBV11-2; d_call: TRBD2; clone_size: NA; j_call: TRBJ2-1; cdr3_nt: TGTGCCAGCAGCGGTAGCGGGAGCATGGGGAGTGAGCAGTTCTTC; cdr3_aa: CASSGSGSMGSEQFF
v_call: TRBV28; d_call: NA; clone_size: NA; j_call: TRBJ2-7; cdr3_nt: TGTGCCAGCAGGCCGACAGTATCCTACGAGCAGTACTTC; cdr3_aa: CASRPTVSYEQYF
v_call: TRBV7-2; d_call: NA; clone_size: NA; j_call: TRBJ2-1; cdr3_nt: TGTGCCAGCAGCTTAGAACCGGGGCCCTACAATGAGCAGTTCTTC; cdr3_aa: CASSLEPGPYNEQFF
v_call: TRBV2; d_call: NA; clone_size: NA; j_call: TRBJ2-3; cdr3_nt: TGTGCCAGCAGTGAACGAGGGCAGGGTGATACGCAGTATTTT; cdr3_aa: CASSERGQGDTQYF
v_call: TRBV30; d_call: NA; clone_size: NA; j_call: TRBJ2-1; cdr3_nt: TGTGCCTGCGGGGACGCCCCGGGACGCAAAGAGGACAATGAGCAGTTCTTC; cdr3_aa: CACGDAPGRKEDNEQFF
v_call: TRBV1; d_call: NA; clone_size: NA; j_call: TRBJ2-5; cdr3_nt: TGCACCAGCAGCCAAGATCTAGGGGGAGACGGAAAGACCCAGTACTTC; cdr3_aa: CTSSQDLGGDGKTQYF
v_call: TRBV5-1; d_call: NA; clone_size: NA; j_call: TRBJ2-1; cdr3_nt: TGCGCCAGCAGCTCGGGATTATCTGGGGGGTTGGATGAGCAGTTCTTC; cdr3_aa: CASSSGLSGGLDEQFF
v_call: TRBV2; d_call: NA; clone_size: few; j_call: TRBJ1-1; cdr3_nt: TGTGCCAGCAGTGAAGCCGGACAGCGGGGGACTGAAGCTTTCTTT; cdr3_aa: CASSEAGQRGTEAFF
v_call: TRBV11-3; d_call: NA; clone_size: NA; j_call: TRBJ1-1; cdr3_nt: TGTGCCAGCAGCTTAAGATTGAACACTGAAGCTTTCTTT; cdr3_aa: CASSLRLNTEAFF
v_call: TRBV5-1; d_call: NA; clone_size: NA; j_call: TRBJ1-4; cdr3_nt: TGCGCCAGCAGCTTGGAACTACCGGGACGGCCAAATGAAAAACTGTTTTTT; cdr3_aa: CASSLELPGRPNEKLFF